This T cell receptor (beta chain) is drawn from a study of blood T cell repertoires in COVID-19. V shed 10 bases, J shed 6 bases, and the junction held 2 bases outside the gene matches. CDR1 is SNHLY, CDR2 FYNNEI, per germline. The CDR3 covers 12 residues. Using immunoSEQ multiplex PCR, the repertoire was profiled, and TCRdb retains in-frame clones only, with some absent. The sample shows 75,000 to 90,000 clones, 80% of them seen only once. This receptor was obtained from a middle-aged woman with active or convalescent COVID-19. Sequenced input: peripheral blood. The chain couples TRBV2 to TRBJ2-1, with TRBD2 identical over 11 bases. The CDR3: CATGTSGNEQFF. CDR3 sequence (DNA): TGTGCCACCGGGACTAGCGGCAATGAGCAGTTCTTC.